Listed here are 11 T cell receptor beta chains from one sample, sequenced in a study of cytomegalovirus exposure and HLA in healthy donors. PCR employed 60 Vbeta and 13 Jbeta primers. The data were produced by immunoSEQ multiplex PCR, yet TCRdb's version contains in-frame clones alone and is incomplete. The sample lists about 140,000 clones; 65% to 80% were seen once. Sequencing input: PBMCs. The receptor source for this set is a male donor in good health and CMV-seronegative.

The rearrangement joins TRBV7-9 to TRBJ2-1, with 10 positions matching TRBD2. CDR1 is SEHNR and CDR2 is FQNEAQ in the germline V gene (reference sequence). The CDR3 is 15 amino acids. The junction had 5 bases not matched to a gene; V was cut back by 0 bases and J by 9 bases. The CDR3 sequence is CASSLALAGGTEQFF. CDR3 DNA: TGTGCCAGCAGCTTAGCATTAGCGGGGGGCACTGAGCAGTTCTTC.

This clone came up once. CDR3 DNA: TGTGCCAGCAGCTTGGCAGGTGGCTCCGAGCAGTACTTC. This gives the protein CASSLAGGSEQYF. The V and J genes are TRBV5-4 and TRBJ2-7, with D uncertain. This CDR3 spans 13 amino acids. V lost 0 bases to trimming and J lost 6 bases, with 10 bases between them. CDR1 and CDR2 from the germline V gene are SGHNT and YYREEE (reference sequence).

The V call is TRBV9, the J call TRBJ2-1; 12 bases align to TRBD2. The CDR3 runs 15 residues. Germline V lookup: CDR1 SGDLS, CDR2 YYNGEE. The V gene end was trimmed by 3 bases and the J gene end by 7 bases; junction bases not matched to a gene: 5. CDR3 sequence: CASSASGRAQNEQFF. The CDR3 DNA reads TGTGCCAGCAGCGCTAGCGGGAGGGCCCAGAATGAGCAGTTCTTC.

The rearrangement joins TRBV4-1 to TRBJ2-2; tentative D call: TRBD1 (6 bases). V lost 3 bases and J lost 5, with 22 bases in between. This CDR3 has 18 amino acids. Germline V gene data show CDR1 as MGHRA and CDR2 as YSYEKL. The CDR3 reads CASSQKPRTLGGTGELFF. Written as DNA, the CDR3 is TGCGCCAGCAGCCAGAAACCAAGGACTTTAGGGGGAACCGGGGAGCTGTTTTTT.

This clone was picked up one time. The CDR3 is CAISPRTGSGNTIYF. The DNA for the CDR3 is TGTGCCATCAGCCCCCGGACAGGCTCTGGAAACACCATATATTTT. The genes are TRBV10-3 and TRBJ1-3, with 7 bases identical to TRBD1. V lost 6 bases and J lost 0; bases outside the gene matches: 5. Germline V CDR1 and CDR2: ENHRY, SYGVKD. This CDR3 has 15 amino acids.

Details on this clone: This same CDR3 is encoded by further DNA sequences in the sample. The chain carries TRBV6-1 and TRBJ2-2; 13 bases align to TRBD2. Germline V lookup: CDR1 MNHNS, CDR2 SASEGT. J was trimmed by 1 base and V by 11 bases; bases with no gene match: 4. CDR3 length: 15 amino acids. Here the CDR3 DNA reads TGTGCCGGGGGACTAGCGGGAATGAACACCGGGGAGCTGTTTTTT. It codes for CAGGLAGMNTGELFF.

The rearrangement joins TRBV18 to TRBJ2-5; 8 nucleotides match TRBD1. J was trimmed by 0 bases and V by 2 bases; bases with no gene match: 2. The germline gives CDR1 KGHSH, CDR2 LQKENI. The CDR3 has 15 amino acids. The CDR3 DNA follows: TGTGCCAGCTCACCAAACAGGGGGTACCAAGAGACCCAGTACTTC. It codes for CASSPNRGYQETQYF.

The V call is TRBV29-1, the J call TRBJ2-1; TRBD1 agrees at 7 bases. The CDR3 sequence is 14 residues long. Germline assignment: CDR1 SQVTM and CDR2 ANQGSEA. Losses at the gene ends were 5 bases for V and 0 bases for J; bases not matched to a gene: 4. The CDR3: CSVRQGFSYNEQFF. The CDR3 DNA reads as TGCAGCGTTCGACAGGGATTCTCCTACAATGAGCAGTTCTTC.

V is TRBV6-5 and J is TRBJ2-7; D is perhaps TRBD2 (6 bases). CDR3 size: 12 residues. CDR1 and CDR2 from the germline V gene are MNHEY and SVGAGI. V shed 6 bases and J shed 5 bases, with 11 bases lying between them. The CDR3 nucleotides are TGTGCCAGCAGCACCGGGACTCACGAGCAGTACTTC. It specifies CASSTGTHEQYF.

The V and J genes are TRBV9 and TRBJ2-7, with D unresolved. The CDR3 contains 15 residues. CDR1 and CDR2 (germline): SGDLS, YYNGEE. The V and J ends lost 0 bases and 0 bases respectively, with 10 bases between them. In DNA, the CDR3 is TGTGCCAGCAGCGTAGCTGACTTGCCCTCCTACGAGCAGTACTTC. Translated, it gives CASSVADLPSYEQYF.

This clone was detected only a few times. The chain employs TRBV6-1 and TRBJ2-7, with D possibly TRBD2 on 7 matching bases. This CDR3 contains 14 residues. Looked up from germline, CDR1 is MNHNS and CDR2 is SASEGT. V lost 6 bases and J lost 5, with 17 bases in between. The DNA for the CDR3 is TGTGCCAGCAGCCTAGGGGGGGGCCCGGACGAGCAGTACTTC. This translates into CASSLGGGPDEQYF.